Below are 10 T cell receptor beta chains sequenced from a single sample in a study of neurological immune-mediated disorders. TCRdb processed the 5' RACE reads anew with MiXCR; each CDR3 protein has one entry. There are roughly 60,000 distinct CDR3 sequences in the sample; 3.5% to 4.5% occur only once, and about 2% lies in the top ten. Input material: PBMCs. Receptor source: a woman in her fifties or sixties with multiple sclerosis.

A few counts support this clonotype. The V and J genes are TRBV6-2 or TRBV6-3 and TRBJ1-5; D is unclear. Per germline, CDR1 MNHEY and CDR2 SVGEGT. The ends were cut back, 8 bases at V and 3 bases at J, with 8 bases in the middle. This CDR3 spans 12 amino acids. The CDR3 loop is CASAETNQPQHF. The CDR3 DNA follows: TGTGCCAGCGCCGAAACCAATCAGCCCCAGCATTTT.

The sample holds many counts of this clonotype. The chain uses TRBV5-1 and TRBJ1-1; TRBD1 is a possible D gene (6 bases). V lost 0 bases to trimming and J lost 5 bases, with 14 bases between them. There are 15 residues in the CDR3. CDR1 SGHRS and CDR2 YFSETQ come from the germline V gene. The CDR3 nucleotides read TGCGCCAGCAGCTTGGTCCTATCCACAGGGACTGAAGCTTTCTTT. It codes for CASSLVLSTGTEAFF.

The sample holds many counts of this clonotype. The chain uses TRBV12-3 or TRBV12-4 and TRBJ2-1; D remains ambiguous. This CDR3 is 11 amino acids long. The V end lost 5 bases, the J end lost 2 bases, and 1 base lay between the germline ends. CDR3 nucleotide sequence: TGTGCCAGCAGTACCTACAATGAGCAGTTCTTC. It is translated as CASSTYNEQFF.

This clonotype was picked up many times. The rearrangement links TRBV5-6 to TRBJ2-3; D gene ambiguous. Germline CDR1 SGHDT, CDR2 YYEEEE. The ends were cut back, 4 bases at V and 9 bases at J, with 9 bases in the middle. This CDR3 is built from 11 residues. CDR3 protein: CASSKSGTQYF. As DNA, the CDR3 is TGTGCCAGCAGCAAGTCAGGCACGCAGTATTTT.

Regarding this clonotype: The conserved closing phenylalanine or tryptophan is absent in this CDR3, likely reflecting a read error. The genes are TRBV27 and TRBJ2-2, with D perhaps assigned TRBD1 or TRBD2 (5 bases each). CDR1 is MNHEY and CDR2 is SMNVEV in the germline V gene (reference sequence). The germline V and J ends were trimmed by 8 bases and 4 bases, with 17 bases remaining between them. This CDR3 contains 15 residues. The CDR3 reads CASRWGPTFTGELFC. The CDR3, as DNA: TGTGCCAGCCGCTGGGGACCGACGTTCACCGGGGAGCTGTTTTGT.

There are many counts of this clonotype. V and J are TRBV29-1 and TRBJ1-1; 7 nucleotides align to TRBD1. V trimming: 7 bases; J trimming: 4 bases; junction bases outside the gene matches: 15. CDR1 is SQVTM, CDR2 ANQGSEA, per germline. CDR3 length: 15 amino acids. The CDR3 DNA reads TGCAGCGCCGGACAGGCCCTAATGGGGGTCACTGAAGCTTTCTTT. It encodes CSAGQALMGVTEAFF.

Many counts were recorded for this clonotype. The CDR3 region has the DNA TGCAGTGCTAGAGATCTTGGCAGGGGTTGGTACGAGCAGTACTTC. Translating gives CSARDLGRGWYEQYF. The J gene is TRBJ2-7, the V gene TRBV20-1; TRBD1 is a possible D gene (6 bases). V lost 0 bases to trimming and J lost 4 bases, with 16 bases between them. The CDR3 sequence is 15 residues long. Germline V gene lookup returns CDR1 DFQATT and CDR2 SNEGSKA (reference sequence).

This clonotype was seen at least ten times. The gene calls are TRBV24-1 and TRBJ2-2; D not resolved. CDR1 is KGHDR, CDR2 SFDVKD, per germline. The length of the CDR3 is 14 residues. V dropped 5 bases and J dropped 3 bases, with 9 bases sitting between them. CDR3 sequence: CATSGPSDTGELFF. In DNA form, the CDR3 reads TGTGCCACCAGTGGGCCCTCAGACACCGGGGAGCTGTTTTTT.

In its sample, this clonotype was seen many times. The V and J genes are TRBV24-1 and TRBJ2-2, with TRBD1 as a possible D gene (5 bases). Trimming took off 4 bases at V and 2 bases at J, with 13 bases between the two ends. This CDR3 has 16 amino acids. CDR1 KGHDR and CDR2 SFDVKD come from the germline V gene. The CDR3 nucleotides read TGTGCCACCAGTGACCCAGGGTCGCAAAACACCGGGGAGCTGTTTTTT. Protein: CATSDPGSQNTGELFF.

The table lists this clonotype with many counts. The rearrangement joins TRBV6-6 to TRBJ1-2; TRBD1 agrees at 7 bases. The germline V gene has CDR1 MNHNY and CDR2 SVGAGI (reference sequence). The CDR3 sequence is 15 residues long. V lost 2 bases, J lost 2 bases, and 5 bases stayed unmatched. The CDR3 DNA reads TGTGCCAGCAGTTACCCTCAGGGGGGAAACTATGGCTACACCTTC. Translating gives CASSYPQGGNYGYTF.